These 5 T cell receptor beta chains share one sample of origin, sequenced in a study of blood T cell repertoires in COVID-19. Produced via immunoSEQ multiplex PCR; TCRdb's table is partial and in-frame only. The repertoire has 200,000 or so clones, roughly 91% of them found once; the top ten carry 7.2%. Input material: PBMCs or T cells enriched from blood (not recorded which). These receptors came from a man aged 25 to 40 in a cohort exposed to, infected with or recovered from COVID-19 (not recorded which).

This chain uses TRBV4-3 with TRBJ2-7, with a possible D match to TRBD1 (5 bases). The CDR3 is made up of 16 amino acids. With 1 base removed from V and 5 bases from J, the gap between germline ends came to 18 bases. Germline CDR1 LGHNA, CDR2 YSLEER. CDR3 residues: CASSQGTGSGPHEQYF. CDR3 DNA sequence: TGCGCCAGCAGCCAAGGCACAGGTTCAGGTCCCCACGAGCAGTACTTC.

The chain links TRBV19 to TRBJ1-2; D is uncertain. Germline assignment: CDR1 LNHDA and CDR2 SQIVND (reference sequence). The CDR3 covers 14 residues. The ends were cut back, 4 bases at V and 2 bases at J, with 11 bases in the middle. CDR3 coding DNA: TGTGCCAGTAGTACCTCGCAGGCCAACTATGGCTACACCTTC. It yields the protein CASSTSQANYGYTF.

This chain connects TRBV7-2 to TRBJ2-1; 8 bases match TRBD2. This CDR3 comprises 16 residues. CDR1 SGHTA and CDR2 FQGNSA come from the germline V gene. After removal of 3 bases from V and 6 bases from J, the junction contained 10 bases not matched to a gene. The CDR3 is CASSLTGTRPANEQFF. The CDR3 nucleotides are TGTGCCAGCAGCTTGACCGGGACTAGACCCGCCAATGAGCAGTTCTTC.

The chain recombines TRBV4-2 with TRBJ2-3; tentatively, D is TRBD2 (5 bases). CDR1 and CDR2 (germline): LGHNA, YNFKEQ. This CDR3 comprises 16 residues. V was pared by 0 bases and J by 2 bases, with 12 bases between. Here the CDR3 reads CASSQEPSGPTDTQYF. The CDR3 nucleotides are TGTGCCAGCAGCCAAGAACCGAGCGGACCCACAGATACGCAGTATTTT.

This clone was observed a few times. This chain joins TRBV27 and TRBJ1-1, with no clear D. This CDR3 spans 15 amino acids. Trimming took 3 bases from V and 5 from J, leaving 16 bases between them. Germline CDR1 MNHEY, CDR2 SMNVEV (reference sequence). The CDR3 here is CASSFIEIGRTEAFF. CDR3 nucleotide sequence: TGTGCCAGCAGTTTTATTGAGATTGGTAGAACTGAAGCTTTCTTT.